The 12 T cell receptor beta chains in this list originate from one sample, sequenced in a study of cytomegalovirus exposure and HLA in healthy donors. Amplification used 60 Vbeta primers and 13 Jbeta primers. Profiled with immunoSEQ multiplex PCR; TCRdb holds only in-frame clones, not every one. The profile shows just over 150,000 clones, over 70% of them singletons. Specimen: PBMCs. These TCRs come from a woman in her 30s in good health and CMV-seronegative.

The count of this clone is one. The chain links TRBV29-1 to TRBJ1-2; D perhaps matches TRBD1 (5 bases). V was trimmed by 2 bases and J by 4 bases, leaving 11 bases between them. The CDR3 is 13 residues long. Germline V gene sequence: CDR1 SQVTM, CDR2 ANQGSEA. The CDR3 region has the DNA TGCAGCGTTGAAAACGGGGGACTCTATGGCTACACCTTC. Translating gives CSVENGGLYGYTF.

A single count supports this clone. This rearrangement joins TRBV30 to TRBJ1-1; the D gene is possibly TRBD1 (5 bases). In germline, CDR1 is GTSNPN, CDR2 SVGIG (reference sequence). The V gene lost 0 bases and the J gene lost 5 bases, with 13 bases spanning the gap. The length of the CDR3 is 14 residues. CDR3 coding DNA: TGTGCCTGGAGTGTAAGTGGGGGGAGGACTGAAGCTTTCTTT. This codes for CAWSVSGGRTEAFF.

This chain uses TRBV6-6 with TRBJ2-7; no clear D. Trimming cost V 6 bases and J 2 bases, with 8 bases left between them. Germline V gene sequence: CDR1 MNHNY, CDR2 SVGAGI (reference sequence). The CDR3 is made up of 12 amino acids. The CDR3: CASSQAPYEQYF. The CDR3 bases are TGTGCCAGCAGCCAGGCCCCCTACGAGCAGTACTTC.

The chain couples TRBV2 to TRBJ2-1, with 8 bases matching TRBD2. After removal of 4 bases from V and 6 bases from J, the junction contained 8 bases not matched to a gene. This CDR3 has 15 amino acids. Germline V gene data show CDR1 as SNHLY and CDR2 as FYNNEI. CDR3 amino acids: CASSVRGGGTNEQFF. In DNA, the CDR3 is TGTGCCAGCAGTGTCCGGGGCGGGGGGACCAATGAGCAGTTCTTC.

CDR3 DNA: TGTGCCAGCAGCGTGCGGGGGGGCCTGGAGACCCAGTACTTC. Encoded protein: CASSVRGGLETQYF. J is TRBJ2-5 and V is TRBV7-3; 9 positions match TRBD2. The CDR3 extends over 14 amino acids. Germline CDR1 reads SGHTA; CDR2 reads FQGTGA. Trimming at V came to 5 bases and at J to 5 bases, leaving 6 bases not matched to a gene.

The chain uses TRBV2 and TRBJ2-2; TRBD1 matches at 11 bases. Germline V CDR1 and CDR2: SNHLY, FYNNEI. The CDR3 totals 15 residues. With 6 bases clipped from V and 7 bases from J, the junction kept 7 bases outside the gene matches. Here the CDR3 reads CASRIRDRGIGELFF. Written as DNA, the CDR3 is TGTGCCAGCAGGATCCGGGACAGGGGGATCGGGGAGCTGTTTTTT.

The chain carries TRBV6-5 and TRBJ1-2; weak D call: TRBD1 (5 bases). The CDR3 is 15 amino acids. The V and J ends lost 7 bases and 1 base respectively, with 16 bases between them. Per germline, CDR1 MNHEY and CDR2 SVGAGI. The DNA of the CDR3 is TGTGCCAGCACCCCCAGGGTTCAGATTAACTATGGCTACACCTTC. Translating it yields CASTPRVQINYGYTF.

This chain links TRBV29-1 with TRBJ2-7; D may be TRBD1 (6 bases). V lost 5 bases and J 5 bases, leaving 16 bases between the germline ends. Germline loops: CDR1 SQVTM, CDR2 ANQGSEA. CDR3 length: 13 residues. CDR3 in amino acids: CSVIQGPSHEQYF. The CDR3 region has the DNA TGCAGCGTTATACAGGGCCCTTCCCACGAGCAGTACTTC.

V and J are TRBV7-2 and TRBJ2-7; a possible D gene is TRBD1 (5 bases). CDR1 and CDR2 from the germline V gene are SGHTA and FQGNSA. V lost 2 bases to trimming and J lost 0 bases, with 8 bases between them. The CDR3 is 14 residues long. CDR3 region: CASSLLGASYEQYF. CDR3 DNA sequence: TGTGCCAGCAGCTTATTAGGGGCCTCCTACGAGCAGTACTTC. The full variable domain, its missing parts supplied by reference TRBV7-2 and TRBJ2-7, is GAGVSQSPSNKVTEKGKDVELRCDPISGHTALYWYRQSLGQGLEFLIYFQGNSAPDKSGLPSDRFSAERTGGSVSTLTIQRTQQEDSAVYLCASSLLGASYEQYFGPGTRLTVT.

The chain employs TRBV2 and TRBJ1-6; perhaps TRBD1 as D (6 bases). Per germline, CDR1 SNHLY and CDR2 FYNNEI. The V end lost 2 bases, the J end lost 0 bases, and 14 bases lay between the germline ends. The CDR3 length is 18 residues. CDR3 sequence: CASSEIGQTSSYNSPLHF. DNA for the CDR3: TGTGCCAGCAGTGAAATTGGACAGACGAGCTCCTATAATTCACCCCTCCACTTT.

The CDR3 region is CASSLGGGPSGANVLTF. The CDR3 DNA reads TGTGCCAGCAGCTTAGGTGGAGGGCCTTCTGGGGCCAACGTCCTGACTTTC. The V and J genes are TRBV7-7 and TRBJ2-6; TRBD2 is a possible D gene (6 bases). CDR1 is SSHAT and CDR2 is FNYEAQ in the germline V gene (reference sequence). The CDR3 has 17 amino acids. Trimming took 1 base from V and 1 from J, leaving 11 bases between them. Supplemented by reference TRBV7-7 and TRBJ2-6, the full variable domain reads GAGVSQSPRYKVTKRGQDVTLRCDPISSHATLYWYQQALGQGPEFLTYFNYEAQPDKSGLPSDRFSAERPEGSISTLTIQRTEQRDSAMYRCASSLGGGPSGANVLTFGAGSRLTVL.

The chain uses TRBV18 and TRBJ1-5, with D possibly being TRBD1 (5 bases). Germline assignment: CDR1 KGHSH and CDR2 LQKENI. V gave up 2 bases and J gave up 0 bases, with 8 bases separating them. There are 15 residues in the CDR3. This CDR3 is CASSPDRPSNQPQHF. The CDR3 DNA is TGTGCCAGCTCACCAGACAGACCTAGCAATCAGCCCCAGCATTTT.